Reported below is one T cell receptor beta chain. The antigen is not known. This sample is drawn from a study of CD8+ T cells in alopecia areata. Study-level information: The study gave treated patients oral tofacitinib at 5 to 10 mg twice daily. Findings of the study overall: Higher clonality than in normal scalp was seen in lesional scalp, especially alopecia totalis/universalis. Scalp data also include sequences from resident alphabeta T cells of normal skin. Scalp clonality dropped significantly under tofacitinib, as did expanded CD8+ top-100 clones.

Reverse transcribed after extraction, RNA yielded cDNA as the sequencing template. The method was immunoSEQ multiplex PCR; TCRdb's version includes in-frame clones alone and lacks a portion of them. The table lists 150,000 to 250,000 clones, about 62% of them singletons. Stated treatment: oral pan-JAK inhibitor, 5-10 mg twice daily. The CDR3 length is 15 residues. CDR1 is SEHNR and CDR2 is FQNEAQ in the germline V gene (reference sequence). V dropped 5 bases and J dropped 4 bases, with 18 bases sitting between them. The receptor comes from a human donor with alopecia areata. The sample consisted of CD4+ T cells sorted from blood, taken at week 24, from a patient treated with tofacitinib. The V and J genes are TRBV7-9 and TRBJ2-7, with no clear D. For the CDR3, the DNA is TGTGCCAGCAGCAACTCCGGGCCGCCACCGTACGAGCAGTACTTC. Its translation: CASSNSGPPPYEQYF.